Reported below is one TCR beta chain. Its antigen is currently unknown. All of the isolated RNA was reverse transcribed, so expressed TCRB transcripts were sequenced. About 3.4 million reads per sample on average were obtained from naive, central memory and regulatory T cell samples. The table came from immunoSEQ multiplex PCR; TCRdb's copy has only in-frame clones and leaves some out. The sample consists of roughly 150,000 clones, about 9% of them appearing once. This record belongs to a study of beta chain features in type 1 diabetes. The CDR3 covers 15 residues. Trimming took 1 base from V and 5 from J; bases not matched to a gene: 4. Per germline, CDR1 SGHTA and CDR2 FQGNSA. Study outcomes and limitations: An over-representation of cells with high TCR expression could result from cDNA sequencing. Among all four CD4+ subsets, Type 1 diabetes patients had TCRB CDR3s that were moderately but significantly shorter.

The TCR comes from a woman under 30 with type 1 diabetes. Sequencing used central memory CD4+ T cells from blood. This chain uses TRBV7-2 with TRBJ2-5; 10 bases match TRBD2. This CDR3 is CASSLVTSGAETQYF. CDR3 coding DNA: TGTGCCAGCAGCTTAGTTACTAGCGGGGCGGAGACCCAGTACTTC. The whole variable domain, remainder taken from reference TRBV7-2 and TRBJ2-5, is GAGVSQSPSNKVTEKGKDVELRCDPISGHTALYWYRQSLGQGLEFLIYFQGNSAPDKSGLPSDRFSAERTGGSVSTLTIQRTQQEDSAVYLCASSLVTSGAETQYFGPGTRLLVL.